This is a list of T cell receptor beta chains from one sample in a study of preoperative IRX-2 immunotherapy in early breast cancer. Sequencing was performed with immunoSEQ multiplex PCR; in TCRdb, only in-frame clones are kept and a portion is missing. The sample contains 25,000 to 35,000 clones, 70% to 85% of which appear only once. This material was acquired from a patient treated with IRX-2 immunotherapy. The origin of the receptors is a human donor with breast cancer. The CDR3 runs from the conserved cysteine through the conserved F or W. The order of the fields is D gene, V gene, clone size, J gene, CDR3 DNA, CDR3 protein. D genes are given only for firm matches. Some rows have no size entry. The others give once, few or many, or a class for an expanded clone.

.	TRBV7-8	.	TRBJ1-2	TGTGCCAGCAGCAACGGTGATAGGGTGGACTATGGCTACACCTTC	CASSNGDRVDYGYTF
TRBD1	TRBV6-8	once	TRBJ2-7	TGTGCCAGCAGAGGAAGGGACAGGGTTCCCTACGAGCAGTACTTC	CASRGRDRVPYEQYF
TRBD1	TRBV7-7	.	TRBJ2-5	TGTGCCAGCAGCCAAACCGGACAGGGCTTAGAGACCCAGTACTTC	CASSQTGQGLETQYF
TRBD1	TRBV11-3	.	TRBJ1-1	TGTGCCAGCAGCCCGATGGACAGGGGGCTTGGGACTGAAGCTTTCTTT	CASSPMDRGLGTEAFF
.	TRBV7-8	.	TRBJ2-6	TGTGCCAAGTCCCTATCTGGGGCCAACGTCCTGACTTTC	CAKSLSGANVLTF
.	TRBV22-1	.	TRBJ2-3	TGTGCCAGCAGTTCTGAGCCAGATACGCAGTATTTT	CASSSEPDTQYF
.	TRBV19	once	TRBJ2-2	TGTGCCAGTAGGATTACAGGGTACACCGGGGAGCTGTTTTTT	CASRITGYTGELFF
.	TRBV19	.	TRBJ1-5	TGTGCCAGTAGAAAGCCGGGGATCGGCAATCAGCCCCAGCATTTT	CASRKPGIGNQPQHF
.	TRBV6-8	.	TRBJ2-2	TGTGCCACGATGTTACGGGCAGGGGTGGCCGGGGAGCTGTTTTTT	CATMLRAGVAGELFF
TRBD1	TRBV28	.	TRBJ1-2	TGTGCCAGCAGTTTACCCGGGACAGGGGGCTCAATTAACTATGGCTACACCTTC	CASSLPGTGGSINYGYTF
.	TRBV28	.	TRBJ1-2	TGTGCCAGCAGATCCGGGACACAGGCCTATGGCTACACCTTC	CASRSGTQAYGYTF
TRBD2	TRBV11-3	.	TRBJ2-7	TGTGCCAGCAGTCAGGCACCCGTTATAGCGGGAGCCTACGAGCAGTACTTC	CASSQAPVIAGAYEQYF
.	TRBV30	.	TRBJ2-2	TGTGCCTGGAAGACAGTGAACACCGGGGAGCTGTTTTTT	CAWKTVNTGELFF
.	TRBV19	.	TRBJ2-7	TGTGCCAGTAGTGCCGGGGTCCGCTACGAGCAGTACTTC	CASSAGVRYEQYF
TRBD1	TRBV19	.	TRBJ1-2	TGTGCCAGTAGTAGACAGGGAGGGGACTATGGCTACACCTTC	CASSRQGGDYGYTF
.	TRBV6-8	.	TRBJ1-5	TGTGCCAGCAGGAGGCAGGGGTTGACGCCCCAGCATTTT	CASRRQGLTPQHF
.	TRBV19	.	TRBJ1-3	TGTGCCAGTAGACAGGGCCGCTCTGGAAACACCATATATTTT	CASRQGRSGNTIYF
TRBD1	TRBV6-8	.	TRBJ1-2	TGTGCCAGCAGTCGGACAGGGGGCAACTATGGCTACACCTTC	CASSRTGGNYGYTF
.	TRBV11-3	.	TRBJ2-7	TGTGCCAGCAGCTTAGATGGCCAGACGTACTACGAGCAGTACTTC	CASSLDGQTYYEQYF
.	TRBV7-1	.	TRBJ2-7	TGTGCCAGCAGCTTAGGCGACCGTACGGGACAGTACTTC	CASSLGDRTGQYF
.	TRBV9	.	TRBJ2-1	TGTGCCAGCAGTGAAGTGAGGGCAGGGCAGTTCTTC	CASSEVRAGQFF
.	TRBV6-8	.	TRBJ1-1	TGTGCCAGCCACGTCGGCGCAGGGGCCCTGAACACTGAAGCTTTCTTT	CASHVGAGALNTEAFF
.	TRBV19	.	TRBJ1-2	TGTGCCAGTAGTCTCAGGGAGGGGGGCTACACCTTC	CASSLREGGYTF
.	TRBV6-8	.	TRBJ2-3	TGTGCCAGCAGTTATCAGGACCTCTCAGATACGCAGTATTTT	CASSYQDLSDTQYF
.	TRBV29-1	.	TRBJ2-3	TGCAGCGTTATGGACGGGACAGATACGCAGTATTTT	CSVMDGTDTQYF
TRBD1	TRBV7-7	.	TRBJ2-3	TGTGCCAGCAGCTTAGAACGGATATGGGACAGGTACACAGATACGCAGTATTTT	CASSLERIWDRYTDTQYF
TRBD1	TRBV28	.	TRBJ1-5	TGTGCCAGCAGTCCTCCGACAGGGGGCAATCAGCCCCAGCATTTT	CASSPPTGGNQPQHF
.	TRBV18	.	TRBJ2-5	TGTGCCAGCTCACCATCGTCAGGGTTCGAGACCCAGTACTTC	CASSPSSGFETQYF
TRBD2	TRBV7-7	.	TRBJ2-5	TGTGCCAGCAGCTTAGGCGGGGGGGCCTTGGAGACCCAGTACTTC	CASSLGGGALETQYF
.	TRBV12-5	.	TRBJ1-4	TGTGCCAGCTCCTCCTCATCAGGGGCTAGGGAAAAACTGTTTTTT	CASSSSSGAREKLFF
.	TRBV6-8	.	TRBJ1-1	TGTGCCAGCAGTTACTCCGGCAGGGTCCCCAACACTGAAGCTTTCTTT	CASSYSGRVPNTEAFF
.	TRBV11-3	.	TRBJ2-4	TGTGCCAGCAGCTCCACCCCGCGGTCAGCCAAAAACATTCAGTACTTC	CASSSTPRSAKNIQYF
TRBD2	TRBV30	.	TRBJ2-3	TGTGCCTGGAGTGACAGGACTAGCGGGACCACAGATACGCAGTATTTT	CAWSDRTSGTTDTQYF
.	TRBV6-8	.	TRBJ1-2	TGTGCCAGCAAGTATGCCCGGCGGGGGCATCATGGCTACACCTTC	CASKYARRGHHGYTF
.	TRBV11-3	.	TRBJ1-2	TGTGCCAGCAGCTTTGGGCAGGGGCTTGCTAACTATGGCTACACCTTC	CASSFGQGLANYGYTF
.	TRBV5-1	.	TRBJ2-5	TGCGCCAGCAGGTTTACTAGTGGCGGGGAGACCCAGTACTTC	CASRFTSGGETQYF
.	TRBV11-3	.	TRBJ2-5	TGTGCCAGCAGCTTGAGGGGGGGGATGGAGACCCAGTACTTC	CASSLRGGMETQYF
.	TRBV1	.	TRBJ2-5	TGCGCCAGCAGCCAAGAGGTGTTACAAGAGACCCAGTACTTC	CASSQEVLQETQYF
.	TRBV6-8	.	TRBJ2-4	TGTGCCAGCAGTTACGAGGCGTTGGAAGACATTCAGTACTTC	CASSYEALEDIQYF
.	TRBV18	.	TRBJ1-3	TGTGCCAGCTCACCCCAAGGACGGATCGACACTGGAAACACCATATATTTT	CASSPQGRIDTGNTIYF
.	TRBV30	.	TRBJ2-1	TGTGCCTGGAGGGAACCGGTTGTGGGGCACTCCTACAATGAGCAGTTCTTC	CAWREPVVGHSYNEQFF
.	TRBV19	.	TRBJ1-4	TGTGCCAGTAGTATCGGGAGGTTCGGGGGACCGCTTTCCCCAGAAAAACTGTTTTTT	CASSIGRFGGPLSPEKLFF
.	TRBV5-1	once	TRBJ2-7	TGCGCCAGCAGCCCCACCGGGACAACCTACGAGCAGTACTTC	CASSPTGTTYEQYF
.	TRBV11-3	.	TRBJ2-3	TGTGCCAGCAGCTTAGAAAGTCCCAGCGGCCTTTTGACAGATACGCAGTATTTT	CASSLESPSGLLTDTQYF